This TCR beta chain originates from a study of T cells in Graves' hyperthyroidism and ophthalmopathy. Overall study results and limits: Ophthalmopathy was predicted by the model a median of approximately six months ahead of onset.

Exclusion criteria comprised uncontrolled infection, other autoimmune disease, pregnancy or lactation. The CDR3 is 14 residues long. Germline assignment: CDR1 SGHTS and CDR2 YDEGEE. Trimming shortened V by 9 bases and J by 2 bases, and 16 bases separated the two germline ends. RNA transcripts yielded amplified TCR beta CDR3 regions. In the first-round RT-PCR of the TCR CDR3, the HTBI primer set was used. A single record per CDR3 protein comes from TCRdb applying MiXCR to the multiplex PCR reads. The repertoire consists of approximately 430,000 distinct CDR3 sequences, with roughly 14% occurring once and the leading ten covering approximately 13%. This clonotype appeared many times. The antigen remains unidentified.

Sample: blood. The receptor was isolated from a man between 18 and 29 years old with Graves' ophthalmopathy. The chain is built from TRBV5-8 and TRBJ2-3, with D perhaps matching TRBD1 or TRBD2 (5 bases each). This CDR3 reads CAISLGATTDTQYF. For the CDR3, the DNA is TGTGCCATCTCCCTCGGGGCTACCACAGATACGCAGTATTTT.